These 14 T cell receptor beta chains came from one sample sequenced in a study of blood T cell repertoires in COVID-19. Here immunoSEQ multiplex PCR was the method, and the copy in TCRdb shows in-frame clones only, minus some. The sample holds about 25,000 clones, 80% seen once. The sequenced sample consisted of peripheral blood. The receptors derive from a woman aged 80 or over with acute or convalescent COVID-19.

V usage is TRBV7-2 and J usage is TRBJ2-3; TRBD2 agrees at 12 bases. V shed 5 bases, J shed 6 bases, and the junction held 12 bases outside the gene matches. CDR1 and CDR2 (germline): SGHTA, FQGNSA. CDR3 length equals 17 residues. The CDR3 sequence: CASSHLTSGSVSDTQYF. In nucleotides, the CDR3 is TGTGCCAGCAGCCATCTGACTAGCGGGAGCGTTTCGGATACGCAGTATTTT.

The chain links TRBV5-4 to TRBJ2-3, with no clear D. The CDR3 length is 13 residues. CDR1 is SGHNT and CDR2 is YYREEE in the germline V gene (reference sequence). V lost 4 bases and J lost 2, with 8 bases in between. CDR3 in amino acids: CASSPTNTDTQYF. DNA for the CDR3: TGTGCCAGCAGCCCTACGAACACAGATACGCAGTATTTT.

The chain uses TRBV12-3 or TRBV12-4 and TRBJ1-6; D ambiguous. V dropped 6 bases and J dropped 7 bases, with 7 bases sitting between them. This CDR3 comprises 12 residues. The CDR3 DNA follows: TGTGCCAGCAGCCGCGCGAATTCACCCCTCCACTTT. This gives the protein CASSRANSPLHF.

V is TRBV19 and J is TRBJ1-1; a possible D gene is TRBD1 (5 bases). The V gene's germline CDR1 is LNHDA and CDR2 SQIVND (reference sequence). Trimming stripped 1 base from V and 6 bases from J, with 18 bases between. The CDR3 runs 16 residues. CDR3 DNA sequence: TGTGCCAGTAGTATAGTTGGTCACGGGAGGGACCCTGAAGCTTTCTTT. Its translation: CASSIVGHGRDPEAFF.

This rearrangement joins TRBV7-8 to TRBJ2-1; D is possibly TRBD1 (5 bases). Trimming took off 3 bases at V and 8 bases at J, with 14 bases between the two ends. CDR1 SGHVS and CDR2 FQNEAQ come from the germline V gene. The length of the CDR3 is 14 residues. CDR3 DNA: TGTGCCAGCAGCTTTCTTGACAGAGGCGATGAGCAGTTCTTC. Translated: CASSFLDRGDEQFF.

Remarks on this clone: One end of the junction varies from germline; a read error may be responsible. The chain recombines TRBV7-3 with TRBJ1-5, with D unresolved. The germline V gene encodes CDR1 SGHTA and CDR2 FQGTGA. CDR3 length: 13 residues. The CDR3 DNA is TGTGCCAGCAGCCCCGACCCGGGTCAGTCCCAGCATTTT. Translation: CASSPDPGQSQHF.

The chain recombines TRBV7-9 with TRBJ1-1; D is undetermined. The CDR3 is 14 residues long. With 1 base removed from V and 6 bases from J, the gap between germline ends came to 12 bases. Germline assignment: CDR1 SEHNR and CDR2 FQNEAQ (reference sequence). The CDR3 here is CASSLGSPGAEAFF. CDR3 nucleotide sequence: TGTGCCAGCAGCTTAGGATCGCCCGGGGCTGAAGCTTTCTTT.

The genes are TRBV28 and TRBJ1-2; unclear D gene. V gave up 8 bases and J gave up 1 base, with 11 bases separating them. CDR1 is MDHEN and CDR2 is SYDVKM in the germline V gene. CDR3 length: 13 residues. The CDR3 loop reads CASLKDFNYGYTF. DNA for the CDR3: TGTGCCAGCCTTAAGGACTTTAACTATGGCTACACCTTC.

The chain combines TRBV6-5 with TRBJ2-7; 12 bases line up with TRBD2. The CDR3 is 14 residues long. V lost 6 bases to trimming and J lost 7 bases; unmatched junction nucleotides: 7. Germline loops: CDR1 MNHEY, CDR2 SVGAGI. The CDR3: CASRPGLAGFEQYF. In nucleotides, the CDR3 is TGTGCCAGCAGGCCTGGACTAGCGGGGTTTGAGCAGTACTTC.

This clone occurred once. The chain joins TRBV5-6 to TRBJ2-5; tentatively, D is TRBD1 (5 bases). V was cut by 0 bases and J by 2 bases, with 8 bases left in between. Germline V gene lookup returns CDR1 SGHDT and CDR2 YYEEEE. This CDR3 region has 14 residues. This chain's CDR3 is CASSLGQTQETQYF. Written as DNA, the CDR3 is TGTGCCAGCAGCTTGGGACAGACACAAGAGACCCAGTACTTC.

This chain links TRBV25-1 with TRBJ2-1; 12 nucleotides line up with TRBD2. The CDR3 sequence is 16 residues long. The ends lost 3 bases at V and 9 bases at J; junction bases unmatched: 9. Germline CDR1 MGHDK, CDR2 SYGVNS. CDR3 protein: CASSESSGGALSEQFF. For the CDR3, the DNA is TGTGCCAGCAGTGAGTCTAGCGGGGGGGCTCTTAGTGAGCAGTTCTTC.

The chain is built from TRBV29-1 and TRBJ2-6, with D possibly being TRBD1 (5 bases). This CDR3 spans 20 amino acids. V was trimmed by 1 base and J by 0 bases, leaving 22 bases between them. Germline-derived CDR1 and CDR2 are SQVTM and ANQGSEA. Here the CDR3 reads CSVEGVPGKESNSGANVLTF. DNA for the CDR3: TGCAGCGTTGAAGGGGTTCCAGGGAAGGAATCCAACTCTGGGGCCAACGTCCTGACTTTC.

The chain combines TRBV27 with TRBJ2-3, with 8 bases identical to TRBD2. Trimming cost V 5 bases and J 2 bases; bases outside gene matches: 3. The CDR3 contains 14 residues. Germline values: CDR1 MNHEY, CDR2 SMNVEV (reference sequence). The CDR3: CASSGGLATDTQYF. CDR3 coding DNA: TGTGCCAGCAGTGGCGGACTAGCCACAGATACGCAGTATTTT.

V usage is TRBV6-5 and J usage is TRBJ1-1; D not resolved. Germline loops: CDR1 MNHEY, CDR2 SVGAGI. This CDR3 has 14 amino acids. V was shortened by 6 bases and J by 4 bases, with 15 bases between the two germline ends. The CDR3 reads CASRRLRSGTEAFF. CDR3 DNA sequence: TGTGCCAGCAGGAGGCTAAGGTCGGGCACTGAAGCTTTCTTT.